The 3 T cell receptor beta chains reported below all come from one sample, sequenced in a study of blood T cells in healthy people across ages. Primers used in a second PCR of about 6 to 11 cycles were a sample-barcoded 5' primer and a J-beta primer mix. TCRdb independently ran MiXCR on the 5' RACE reads; one entry per CDR3 protein. The sample carries more than 1,000,000 distinct CDR3 sequences, around 27% recorded once. The same sample was also used in a study of T cells of mothers and their children.

Sequencing was performed on blood. These TCRs come from a girl aged 2-10 years in good health.

This clonotype was seen a handful of times. The chain has TRBV20-1 and TRBJ2-7; D is unclear. V was clipped by 4 bases and J by 2 bases, with 12 bases between them. The CDR3 has 13 amino acids. Germline V gene sequence: CDR1 DFQATT, CDR2 SNEGSKA (reference sequence). The CDR3 loop reads CSATETDTYEQYF. The CDR3 nucleotides read TGCAGTGCTACTGAGACGGATACCTACGAGCAGTACTTC.

This clonotype has only a few counts. This chain joins TRBV29-1 and TRBJ2-5, with 11 bases identical to TRBD2. CDR3 length: 14 amino acids. Germline CDR1 reads SQVTM; CDR2 reads ANQGSEA. With V trimmed by 4 bases and J by 2 bases, 3 bases remained unmatched. CDR3 residues: CSVVPSGGQETQYF. CDR3 nucleotide sequence: TGCAGCGTTGTGCCTAGCGGGGGGCAAGAGACCCAGTACTTC.

This chain joins TRBV2 and TRBJ2-3, with TRBD2 identical over 10 bases. Per germline, CDR1 SNHLY and CDR2 FYNNEI. V shed 5 bases, J shed 3 bases, and the junction held 11 bases outside the gene matches. The CDR3 runs 17 residues. The CDR3 spells CASSKGLSSGRTDTQYF. CDR3 DNA: TGTGCCAGCAGTAAGGGGTTGTCTAGCGGGAGAACAGATACGCAGTATTTT. Combining the CDR3 with reference TRBV2 and TRBJ2-3 gives the whole variable domain EPEVTQTPSHQVTQMGQEVILRCVPISNHLYFYWYRQILGQKVEFLVSFYNNEISEKSEIFDDQFSVERPDGSNFTLKIRSTKLEDSAMYFCASSKGLSSGRTDTQYFGPGTRLTVL.